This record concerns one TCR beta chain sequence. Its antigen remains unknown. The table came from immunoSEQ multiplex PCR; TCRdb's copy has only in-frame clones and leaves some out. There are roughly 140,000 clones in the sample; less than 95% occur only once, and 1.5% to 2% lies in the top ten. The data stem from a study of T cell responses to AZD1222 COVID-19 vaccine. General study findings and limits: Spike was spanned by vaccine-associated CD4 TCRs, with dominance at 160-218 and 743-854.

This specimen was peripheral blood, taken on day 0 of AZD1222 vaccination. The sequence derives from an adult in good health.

This chain's CDR3 is CAYKYSYNEQFF. DNA of the CDR3: TGTGCCTACAAGTACTCCTACAATGAGCAGTTCTTC. The chain links TRBV2 to TRBJ2-1; D call uncertain. Germline loops: CDR1 SNHLY, CDR2 FYNNEI. V was shortened by 11 bases and J by 0 bases, with 8 bases between the two germline ends. This CDR3 has 12 residues.